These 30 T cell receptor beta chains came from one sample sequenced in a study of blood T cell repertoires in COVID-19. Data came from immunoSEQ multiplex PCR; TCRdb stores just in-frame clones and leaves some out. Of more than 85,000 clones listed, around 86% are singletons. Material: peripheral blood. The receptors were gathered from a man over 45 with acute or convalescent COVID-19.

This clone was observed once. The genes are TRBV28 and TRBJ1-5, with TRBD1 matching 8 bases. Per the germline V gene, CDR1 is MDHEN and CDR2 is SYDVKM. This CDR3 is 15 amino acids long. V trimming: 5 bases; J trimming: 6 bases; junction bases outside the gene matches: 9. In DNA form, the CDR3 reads TGTGCCAGCAGTCCACGGGACAGGCCGCGTCAGCCCCAGCATTTT. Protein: CASSPRDRPRQPQHF. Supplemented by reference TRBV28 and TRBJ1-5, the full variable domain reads DVKVTQSSRYLVKRTGEKVFLECVQDMDHENMFWYRQDPGLGLRLIYFSYDVKMKEKGDIPEGYSVSREKKERFSLILESASTNQTSMYLCASSPRDRPRQPQHFGDGTRLSIL.

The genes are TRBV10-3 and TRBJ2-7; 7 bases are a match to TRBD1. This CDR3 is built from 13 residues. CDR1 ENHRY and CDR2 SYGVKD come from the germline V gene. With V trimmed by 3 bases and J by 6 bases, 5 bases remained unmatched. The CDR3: CAISEGGEGEQYF. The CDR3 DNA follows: TGTGCCATCAGTGAAGGGGGCGAGGGCGAGCAGTACTTC.

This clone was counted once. The CDR3 nucleotides read TGTGCCAGCAGTTTCAGTGGGGTTATTTGGGGGGGGAACACTGAAGCTTTCTTT. Residues: CASSFSGVIWGGNTEAFF. The chain couples TRBV27 to TRBJ1-1; D is possibly TRBD1 (5 bases). Looked up from germline, CDR1 is MNHEY and CDR2 is SMNVEV (reference sequence). Between the trimmed V and J ends, which lost 3 bases and 1 base, there was a span of 21 bases. The CDR3 totals 18 residues.

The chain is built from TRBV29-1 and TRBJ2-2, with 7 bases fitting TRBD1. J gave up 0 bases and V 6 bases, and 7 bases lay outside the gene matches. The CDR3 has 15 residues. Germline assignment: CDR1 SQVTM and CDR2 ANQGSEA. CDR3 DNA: TGCAGCGTCATACAGGGGCTCGCGAACACCGGGGAGCTGTTTTTT. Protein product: CSVIQGLANTGELFF.

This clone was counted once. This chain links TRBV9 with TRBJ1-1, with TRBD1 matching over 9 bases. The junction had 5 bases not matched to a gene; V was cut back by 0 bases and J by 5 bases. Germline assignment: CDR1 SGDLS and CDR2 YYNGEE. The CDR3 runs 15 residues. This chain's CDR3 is CASSVATGGGTEAFF. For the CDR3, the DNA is TGTGCCAGCAGCGTAGCCACAGGGGGCGGGACTGAAGCTTTCTTT.

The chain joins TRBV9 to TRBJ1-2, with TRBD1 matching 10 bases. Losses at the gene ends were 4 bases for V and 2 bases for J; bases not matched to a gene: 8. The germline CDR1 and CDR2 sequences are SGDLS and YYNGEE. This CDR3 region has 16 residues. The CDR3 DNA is TGTGCCAGCAGCAATCCCAGGACAGGGGGAAACTATGGCTACACCTTC. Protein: CASSNPRTGGNYGYTF.

CDR3: CASSPIGDTNYGYTF. For the CDR3, the DNA is TGTGCCAGCAGCCCAATAGGGGACACAAACTATGGCTACACCTTC. The rearrangement joins TRBV11-2 to TRBJ1-2, with D maybe TRBD1 (6 bases). With 5 bases removed from V and 2 bases from J, the gap between germline ends came to 15 bases. Germline V gene lookup returns CDR1 SGHAT and CDR2 FQNNGV. This CDR3 has 15 amino acids.

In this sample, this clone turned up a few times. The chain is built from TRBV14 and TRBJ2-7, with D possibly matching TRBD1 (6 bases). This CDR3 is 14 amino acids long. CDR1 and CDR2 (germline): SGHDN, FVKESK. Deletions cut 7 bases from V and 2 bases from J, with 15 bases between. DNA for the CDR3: TGTGCCAGCACCGCAAGGCAGGGGCCCTACGAGCAGTACTTC. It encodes CASTARQGPYEQYF.

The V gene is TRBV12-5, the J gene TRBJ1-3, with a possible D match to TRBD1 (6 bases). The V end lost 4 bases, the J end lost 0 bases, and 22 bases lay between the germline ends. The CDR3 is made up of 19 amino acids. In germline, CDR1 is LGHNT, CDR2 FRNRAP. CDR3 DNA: TGTGCTAGTGGTTCGACAGGTTTCTCCGAAATCTACTCTGGAAACACCATATATTTT. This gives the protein CASGSTGFSEIYSGNTIYF. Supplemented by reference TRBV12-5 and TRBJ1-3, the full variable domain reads DARVTQTPRHKVTEMGQEVTMRCQPILGHNTVFWYRQTMMQGLELLAYFRNRAPLDDSGMPKDRFSAEMPDATLATLKIQPSEPRDSAVYFCASGSTGFSEIYSGNTIYFGEGSWLTVV.

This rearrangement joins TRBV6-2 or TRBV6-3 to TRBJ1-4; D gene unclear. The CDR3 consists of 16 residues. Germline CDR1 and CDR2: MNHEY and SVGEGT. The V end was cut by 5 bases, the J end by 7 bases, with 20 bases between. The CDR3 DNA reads TGTGCCAGCAGTGCCGGGTCTGGCCACACCCTTGAAAAACTGTTTTTT. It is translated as CASSAGSGHTLEKLFF.

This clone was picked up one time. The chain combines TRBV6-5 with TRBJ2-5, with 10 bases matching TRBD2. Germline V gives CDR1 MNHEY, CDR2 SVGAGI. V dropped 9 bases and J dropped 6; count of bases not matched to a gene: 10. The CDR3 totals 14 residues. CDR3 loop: CASLPGTSEKTQYF. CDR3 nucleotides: TGTGCCAGTCTCCCCGGGACTAGCGAAAAGACCCAGTACTTC.

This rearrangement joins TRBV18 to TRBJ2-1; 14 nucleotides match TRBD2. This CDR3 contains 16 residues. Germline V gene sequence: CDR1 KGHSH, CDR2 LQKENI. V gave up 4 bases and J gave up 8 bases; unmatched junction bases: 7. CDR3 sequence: CASSQGLAGAPDEQFF. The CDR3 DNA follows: TGTGCCAGCTCACAGGGACTAGCGGGAGCGCCAGATGAGCAGTTCTTC.

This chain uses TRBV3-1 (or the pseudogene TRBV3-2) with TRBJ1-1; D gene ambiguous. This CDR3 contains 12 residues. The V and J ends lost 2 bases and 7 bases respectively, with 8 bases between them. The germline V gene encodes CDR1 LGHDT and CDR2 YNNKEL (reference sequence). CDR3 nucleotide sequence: TGTGCCAGCAGCCAAACGAACGGTGAAGCTTTCTTT. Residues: CASSQTNGEAFF.

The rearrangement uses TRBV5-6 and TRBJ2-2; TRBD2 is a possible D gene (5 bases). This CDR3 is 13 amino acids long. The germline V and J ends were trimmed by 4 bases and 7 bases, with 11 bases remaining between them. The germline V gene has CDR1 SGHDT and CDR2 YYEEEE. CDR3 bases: TGTGCCAGCAGCCACGCTAGCAGCGGGGAGCTGTTTTTT. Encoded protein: CASSHASSGELFF.

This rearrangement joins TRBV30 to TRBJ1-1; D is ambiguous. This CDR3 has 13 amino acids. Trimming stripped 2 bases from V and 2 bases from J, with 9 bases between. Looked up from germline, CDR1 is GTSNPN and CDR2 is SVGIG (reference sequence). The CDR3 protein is CAWSYGGNTEAFF. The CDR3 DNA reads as TGTGCCTGGAGTTACGGCGGTAACACTGAAGCTTTCTTT.

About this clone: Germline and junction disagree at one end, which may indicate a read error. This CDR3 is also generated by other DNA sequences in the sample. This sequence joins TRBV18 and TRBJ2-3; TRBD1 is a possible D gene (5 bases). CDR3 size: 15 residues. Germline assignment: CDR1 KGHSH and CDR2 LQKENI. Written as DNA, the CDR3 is TGCGCCAGCTCACCACCAAGGGGTCGGACAGATACGCAGTATTTT. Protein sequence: CASSPPRGRTDTQYF.

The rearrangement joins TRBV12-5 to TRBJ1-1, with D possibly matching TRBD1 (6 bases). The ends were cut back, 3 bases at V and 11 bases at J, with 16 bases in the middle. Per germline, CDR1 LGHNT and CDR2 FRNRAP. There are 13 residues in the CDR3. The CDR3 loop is CASGLHTGFLAFF. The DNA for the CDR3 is TGTGCTAGTGGTTTACACACAGGGTTCTTGGCTTTCTTT.

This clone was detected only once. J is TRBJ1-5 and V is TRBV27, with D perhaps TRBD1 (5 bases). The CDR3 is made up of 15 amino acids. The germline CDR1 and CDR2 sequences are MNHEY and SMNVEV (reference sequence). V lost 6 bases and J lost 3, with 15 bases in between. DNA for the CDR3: TGTGCCAGCAGATGGGCGGGGACTGACAATCAGCCCCAGCATTTT. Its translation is CASRWAGTDNQPQHF.

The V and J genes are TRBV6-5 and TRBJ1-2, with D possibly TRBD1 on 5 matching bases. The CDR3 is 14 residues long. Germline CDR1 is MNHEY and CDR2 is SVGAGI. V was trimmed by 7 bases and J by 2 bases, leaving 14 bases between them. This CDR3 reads CASTTYGGNYGYTF. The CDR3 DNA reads TGTGCCAGCACAACATATGGGGGGAACTATGGCTACACCTTC.

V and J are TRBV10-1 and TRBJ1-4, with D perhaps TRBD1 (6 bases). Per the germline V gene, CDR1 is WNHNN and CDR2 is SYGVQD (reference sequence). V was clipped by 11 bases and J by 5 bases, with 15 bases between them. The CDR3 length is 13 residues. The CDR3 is CAVERGCNEKLFF. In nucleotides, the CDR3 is TGCGCCGTGGAAAGGGGGTGCAATGAAAAACTGTTTTTT.

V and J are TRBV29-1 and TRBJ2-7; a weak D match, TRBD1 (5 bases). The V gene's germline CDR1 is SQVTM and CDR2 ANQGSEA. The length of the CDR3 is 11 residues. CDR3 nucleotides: TGCAGTTTTCTAGGGGCCTACGAGCAGTACTTC. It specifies CSFLGAYEQYF.

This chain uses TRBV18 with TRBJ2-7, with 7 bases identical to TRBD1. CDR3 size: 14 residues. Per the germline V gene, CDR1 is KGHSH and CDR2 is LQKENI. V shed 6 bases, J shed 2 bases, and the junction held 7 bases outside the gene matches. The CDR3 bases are TGTGCCAGCTCTCCCGGACAGGAGCCCTACGAGCAGTACTTC. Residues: CASSPGQEPYEQYF. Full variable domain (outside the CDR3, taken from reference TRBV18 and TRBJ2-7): NAGVMQNPRHLVRRRGQEARLRCSPMKGHSHVYWYRQLPEEGLKFMVYLQKENIIDESGMPKERFSAEFPKEGPSILRIQQVVRGDSAAYFCASSPGQEPYEQYFGPGTRLTVT.

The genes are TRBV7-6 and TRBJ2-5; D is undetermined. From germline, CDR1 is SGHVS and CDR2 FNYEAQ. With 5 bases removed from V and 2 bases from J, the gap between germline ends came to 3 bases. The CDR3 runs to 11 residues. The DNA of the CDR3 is TGTGCCAGCAGCCCACAAGAGACCCAGTACTTC. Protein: CASSPQETQYF. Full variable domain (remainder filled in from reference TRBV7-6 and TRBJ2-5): GAGVSQSPRYKVTKRGQDVALRCDPISGHVSLYWYRQALGQGPEFLTYFNYEAQQDKSGLPNDRFSAERPEGSISTLTIQRTEQRDSAMYRCASSPQETQYFGPGTRLLVL.

CDR3 loop: CSASTGSTGNNGYTF. In DNA, the CDR3 is TGCAGTGCTAGTACAGGATCGACAGGGAATAATGGCTACACCTTC. The rearrangement uses TRBV20-1 and TRBJ1-2, with 7 bases that match TRBD1. CDR1 DFQATT and CDR2 SNEGSKA come from the germline V gene (reference sequence). This CDR3 region has 15 residues. The V segment lost 3 bases and the J segment 6 bases; nucleotides outside the gene matches: 13.

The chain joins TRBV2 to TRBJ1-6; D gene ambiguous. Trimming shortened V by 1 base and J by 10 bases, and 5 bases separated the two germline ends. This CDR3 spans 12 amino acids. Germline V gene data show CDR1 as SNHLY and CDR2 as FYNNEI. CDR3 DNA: TGTGCCAGCAGTGAAGATTCATCACCCCTCCACTTT. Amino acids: CASSEDSSPLHF.

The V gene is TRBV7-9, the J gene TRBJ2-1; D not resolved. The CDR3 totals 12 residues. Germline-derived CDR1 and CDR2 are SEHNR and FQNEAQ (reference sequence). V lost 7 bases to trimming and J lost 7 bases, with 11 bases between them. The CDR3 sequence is CASTLTVNEQFF. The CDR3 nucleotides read TGTGCCAGCACCCTAACGGTTAATGAGCAGTTCTTC.

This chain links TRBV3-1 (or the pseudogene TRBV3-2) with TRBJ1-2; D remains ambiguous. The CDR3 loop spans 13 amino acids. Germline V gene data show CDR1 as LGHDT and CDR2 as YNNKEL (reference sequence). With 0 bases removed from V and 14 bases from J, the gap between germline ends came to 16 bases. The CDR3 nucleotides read TGTGCCAGCAGCCAAGAAGGTCACGGTAGCAGAACCTTC. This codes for CASSQEGHGSRTF.

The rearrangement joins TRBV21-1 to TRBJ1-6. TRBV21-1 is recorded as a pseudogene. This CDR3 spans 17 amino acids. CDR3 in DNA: TGTGCCAGCAGCAAAGCGCTAGGAACCGTGTTTAATTCACCCCTCCACTTT. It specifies CASSKALGTVFNSPLHF.

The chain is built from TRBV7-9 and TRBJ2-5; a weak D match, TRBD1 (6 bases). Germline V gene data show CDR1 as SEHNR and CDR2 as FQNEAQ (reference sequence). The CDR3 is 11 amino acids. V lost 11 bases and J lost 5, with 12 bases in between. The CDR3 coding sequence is TGTGCCTACAGGGTTCCGGAGACCCAGTACTTC. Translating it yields CAYRVPETQYF.

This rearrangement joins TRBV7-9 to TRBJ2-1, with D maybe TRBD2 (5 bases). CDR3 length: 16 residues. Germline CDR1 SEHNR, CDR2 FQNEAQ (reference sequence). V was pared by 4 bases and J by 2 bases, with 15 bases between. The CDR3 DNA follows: TGTGCCAGCAGCTCCCAGGCGGGCAGAGCCTACAATGAGCAGTTCTTC. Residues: CASSSQAGRAYNEQFF.